The source of this T cell receptor (beta chain) is a study of T cell responses to AZD1222 COVID-19 vaccine. Study-wide results and limits: Most donors were white British, females outnumbered males, and clonal diversity was possibly underestimated.

V dropped 0 bases and J dropped 5 bases, with 11 bases sitting between them. Germline CDR1 and CDR2: LGHDT and YNNKEL (reference sequence). The CDR3 has 15 residues. Comment on this clone: The antigen remains undetermined.

The method was immunoSEQ multiplex PCR; TCRdb's version includes in-frame clones alone and lacks a portion of them. The sample has about 97,000 clones; 75% to 90% are singletons. This sequence originates from an adult in good health. This rearrangement joins TRBV3-1 (or the pseudogene TRBV3-2) to TRBJ1-5, with D possibly being TRBD1 (6 bases). Here the sequenced sample was peripheral blood, taken on day 0 of AZD1222 vaccination. CDR3 in amino acids: CASSQDSRGHQPQHF. Written as DNA, the CDR3 is TGTGCCAGCAGCCAAGATTCCAGGGGCCATCAGCCCCAGCATTTT.